A selection of T cell receptor beta chains follows, all from one sample in a study of T cells after yellow fever vaccination. A single record per CDR3 protein comes from TCRdb applying MiXCR to the 5' RACE reads. This sample has roughly 65,000 distinct CDR3 sequences, with 5% to 6.5% found just once. Sequenced material: CD4+ T cells sorted from PBMCs, taken roughly 15 days after the first yellow fever vaccination. These receptors all come from a man between 18 and 35 years old who received the YFV17D yellow fever vaccine. Each CDR3 is given with its conserved first and last residue. Fields, in order: clone size, J gene, V gene, D gene, CDR3 DNA, CDR3 protein. A D gene is named only where the DNA matches it firmly. Clone size is not always given. Where it is, it says once, few, many or a class for expanded clones.

clone_size: many; j_call: TRBJ2-5; v_call: TRBV7-2; d_call: NA; cdr3_nt: TGTGCCAGCAGCTTGGGAATTAGTCCGGAGACCCAGTACTTC; cdr3_aa: CASSLGISPETQYF
clone_size: many; j_call: TRBJ2-3; v_call: TRBV28; d_call: TRBD2; cdr3_nt: TGTGCCAGCATCCCGGCTAGCGGGGTCCCGGATACGCAGTATTTT; cdr3_aa: CASIPASGVPDTQYF
clone_size: many; j_call: TRBJ2-2; v_call: TRBV11-2; d_call: TRBD1; cdr3_nt: TGTGCCAGCAGCCGCCCCAGGGGGAGAATCGGGGAGCTGTTTTTT; cdr3_aa: CASSRPRGRIGELFF
clone_size: many; j_call: TRBJ1-4; v_call: TRBV5-1; d_call: NA; cdr3_nt: TGCGCCAGCAGCTTGGTTGGAACAGTTAATGAAAAACTGTTTTTT; cdr3_aa: CASSLVGTVNEKLFF
clone_size: many; j_call: TRBJ1-5; v_call: TRBV7-6; d_call: NA; cdr3_nt: TGTGCCAGCAGCTTAAATCAGGTTCAGCCCCAGCATTTT; cdr3_aa: CASSLNQVQPQHF
clone_size: many; j_call: TRBJ2-2; v_call: TRBV28; d_call: NA; cdr3_nt: TGTGCCAGCGGAGGGGAGCCCGGGGAGCTGTTTTTT; cdr3_aa: CASGGEPGELFF
clone_size: many; j_call: TRBJ2-1; v_call: TRBV6-5; d_call: NA; cdr3_nt: TGTGCCAGCAGCCGGGACTGGTACAATGAGCAGTTCTTC; cdr3_aa: CASSRDWYNEQFF
clone_size: many; j_call: TRBJ2-3; v_call: TRBV6-1; d_call: NA; cdr3_nt: TGTGCCAGCAGTCCGCAATGGACGGGCACAGATACGCAGTATTTT; cdr3_aa: CASSPQWTGTDTQYF
clone_size: NA; j_call: TRBJ2-7; v_call: TRBV30; d_call: NA; cdr3_nt: TGTGCCTGGGCAATTGCAGGGGTTAAGCCGTACTTC; cdr3_aa: CAWAIAGVKPYF
clone_size: many; j_call: TRBJ1-1; v_call: TRBV12-3/TRBV12-4; d_call: NA; cdr3_nt: TGTGCCACAAAGTGGGGGGAGAACACTGAAGCTTTCTTT; cdr3_aa: CATKWGENTEAFF
clone_size: many; j_call: TRBJ2-5; v_call: TRBV5-4; d_call: NA; cdr3_nt: TGTGCCAGCAGCTGGGGGGGGGCCTCAGCCGAGACCCAGTACTTC; cdr3_aa: CASSWGGASAETQYF
clone_size: many; j_call: TRBJ2-7; v_call: TRBV20-1; d_call: NA; cdr3_nt: TGCAGTGCTGGTAACAGGGCGAGCTACGAGCAGTACTTC; cdr3_aa: CSAGNRASYEQYF
clone_size: many; j_call: TRBJ2-3; v_call: TRBV11-2; d_call: TRBD2; cdr3_nt: TGTGCCAGCAGCTTAAATGGGCCTAGCGGATCTAGCACAGATACGCAGTATTTT; cdr3_aa: CASSLNGPSGSSTDTQYF